Following are 30 T cell receptor beta chains from one sample sequenced in a study of cytomegalovirus exposure and HLA in healthy donors. The PCR made use of 60 Vbeta and 13 Jbeta primers. Clones were read by immunoSEQ multiplex PCR, and TCRdb kept only the in-frame ones, dropping some. The table has some 140,000 clones, about 68% seen once. Material for sequencing was PBMCs. The receptors were gathered from a man under 40 in good health and CMV-seronegative.

The chain employs TRBV5-4 and TRBJ1-1; no firm D call. The CDR3 spans 15 residues. V lost 0 bases and J lost 0, with 9 bases in between. Germline CDR1 reads SGHNT; CDR2 reads YYREEE (reference sequence). The CDR3 loop is CASSLAGFLNTEAFF. DNA of the CDR3: TGTGCCAGCAGCTTGGCCGGGTTTCTGAACACTGAAGCTTTCTTT.

The chain uses TRBV7-2 and TRBJ2-1, with 10 bases lining up with TRBD1. V shed 5 bases, J shed 7 bases, and the junction held 11 bases outside the gene matches. The CDR3 covers 16 residues. Per germline, CDR1 SGHTA and CDR2 FQGNSA. The CDR3 coding sequence is TGTGCCAGCAGCACAGGGGACAGGGGAGTTGGGAATGAGCAGTTCTTC. Protein: CASSTGDRGVGNEQFF.

As regards this clone: Relative to the germline gene, one junction end is altered; a read error may explain this. The rearrangement uses TRBV6-1 and TRBJ1-5, with 11 bases that match TRBD1. The CDR3 loop spans 15 amino acids. The V gene's germline CDR1 is MNHNS and CDR2 SASEGT. CDR3 sequence (DNA): TGTGCCAGCAGTGAGGACAGGGGGCGAGGGCAGCCCCAGAATTTT. It yields the protein CASSEDRGRGQPQNF.

J is TRBJ2-2 and V is TRBV18; D unresolved. CDR3 length: 17 amino acids. V lost 3 bases to trimming and J lost 0 bases, with 14 bases between them. The germline V gene has CDR1 KGHSH and CDR2 LQKENI. The DNA for the CDR3 is TGTGCCAGCTCACCCAAGATCCGAGACACGAACACCGGGGAGCTGTTTTTT. This translates into CASSPKIRDTNTGELFF.

A word on this clone: The sample holds other DNA sequences that translate to the same CDR3. The rearrangement joins TRBV19 to TRBJ2-7, with 7 bases aligning to TRBD1. Germline V gene data show CDR1 as LNHDA and CDR2 as SQIVND (reference sequence). CDR3 length: 14 amino acids. Unmatched junction bases numbered 4, after V lost 3 bases and J lost 2 bases. CDR3 nucleotide sequence: TGTGCCAGTAGTATTGCCCAGGGGGCCTACGAGCAGTACTTC. It codes for CASSIAQGAYEQYF.

This chain connects TRBV28 to TRBJ2-2; 11 bases fit TRBD2. V lost 4 bases and J lost 7; bases outside the gene matches: 11. In germline, CDR1 is MDHEN, CDR2 SYDVKM. This CDR3 has 17 residues. This chain's CDR3 is CASSSSSGGNRLGELFF. The CDR3 nucleotides are TGTGCCAGCAGTTCTTCTAGCGGGGGGAATCGACTCGGGGAGCTGTTTTTT. Complete variable domain (other parts from reference TRBV28 and TRBJ2-2): DVKVTQSSRYLVKRTGEKVFLECVQDMDHENMFWYRQDPGLGLRLIYFSYDVKMKEKGDIPEGYSVSREKKERFSLILESASTNQTSMYLCASSSSSGGNRLGELFFGEGSRLTVL.

V usage is TRBV6-6 and J usage is TRBJ2-3; TRBD2 matches 9 bases. V shed 0 bases, J shed 4 bases, and the junction held 2 bases outside the gene matches. Germline CDR1 reads MNHNY; CDR2 reads SVGAGI (reference sequence). The CDR3 contains 15 residues. As DNA, the CDR3 is TGTGCCAGCAGTTACTCCGGACTAGCGCCAGATACGCAGTATTTT. Protein sequence: CASSYSGLAPDTQYF.

The chain uses TRBV7-8 and TRBJ2-3, with 13 bases fitting TRBD2. Germline V gene lookup returns CDR1 SGHVS and CDR2 FQNEAQ. Unmatched junction bases numbered 5, after V lost 3 bases and J lost 5 bases. The length of the CDR3 is 16 residues. The CDR3 here is CASSFGLAGAKDTQYF. As DNA, the CDR3 is TGTGCCAGCAGCTTCGGACTAGCGGGGGCCAAAGATACGCAGTATTTT.

The chain uses TRBV5-4 and TRBJ2-2; a possible D gene is TRBD2 (5 bases). V was pared by 0 bases and J by 7 bases, with 7 bases between. This CDR3 has 13 amino acids. Germline loops: CDR1 SGHNT, CDR2 YYREEE (reference sequence). This CDR3 is CASSLAGVGELFF. As DNA, the CDR3 is TGTGCCAGCAGCTTGGCCGGGGTCGGGGAGCTGTTTTTT.

J is TRBJ1-5 and V is TRBV7-9, with D maybe TRBD1 (5 bases). Germline values: CDR1 SEHNR, CDR2 FQNEAQ (reference sequence). The CDR3 is 16 residues long. With 5 bases removed from V and 1 base from J, the gap between germline ends came to 15 bases. The CDR3 here is CASSPGGAGSNQPQHF. CDR3 bases: TGTGCCAGCAGCCCGGGGGGTGCGGGGAGCAATCAGCCCCAGCATTTT.

This chain uses TRBV6-4 with TRBJ1-6; possible D gene TRBD1, 5 bases. In germline, CDR1 is MRHNA, CDR2 SNTAGT. This CDR3 region has 14 residues. V was clipped by 2 bases and J by 9 bases, with 11 bases between them. The CDR3 reads CASSDGQGSSPLHF. DNA for the CDR3: TGTGCCAGCAGTGACGGCCAGGGAAGTTCACCCCTCCACTTT.

This clone was seen a few times. CDR3: CASSQDQSGETEAFF. CDR3 coding DNA: TGCGCCAGCAGCCAAGATCAATCGGGGGAGACTGAAGCTTTCTTT. The chain has TRBV4-3 and TRBJ1-1, with a possible D match to TRBD1 (5 bases). The CDR3 consists of 15 residues. Germline CDR1 reads LGHNA; CDR2 reads YSLEER. Trimming shortened V by 0 bases and J by 5 bases, and 13 bases separated the two germline ends.

The chain's CDR3 is CASSLTGQVRGSQHF. DNA for the CDR3: TGTGCCAGCAGTTTAACAGGGCAAGTTAGAGGTTCCCAGCATTTT. The chain combines TRBV28 with TRBJ1-5, with a weak D call TRBD1 (6 bases). Trimming left V 2 bases short and J 11 bases short, with 19 bases between. The CDR3 totals 15 residues. Germline CDR1 reads MDHEN; CDR2 reads SYDVKM.

This chain uses TRBV7-6 with TRBJ2-7; 8 nucleotides align to TRBD2. CDR3 length: 13 amino acids. V was pared by 4 bases and J by 4 bases, with 3 bases of the junction left unmatched. CDR1 is SGHVS, CDR2 FNYEAQ, per germline. CDR3: CASSSREGYEQYF. CDR3 sequence (DNA): TGTGCCAGCAGCTCCCGGGAGGGGTACGAGCAGTACTTC.

CDR3 in DNA: TGCAGCGTCTTCGGGACAGATTTTCTCTCCTACGAGCAGTACTTC. Protein: CSVFGTDFLSYEQYF. The chain links TRBV29-1 to TRBJ2-7; TRBD1 matches at 7 bases. V lost 6 bases, J lost 0 bases, and 11 bases stayed unmatched. This CDR3 is 15 amino acids long. In germline, CDR1 is SQVTM, CDR2 ANQGSEA.

This chain uses TRBV7-9 with TRBJ2-1, with 9 bases lining up with TRBD2. V gave up 5 bases and J gave up 4 bases; unmatched junction bases: 12. The CDR3 is made up of 17 amino acids. Germline V gene lookup returns CDR1 SEHNR and CDR2 FQNEAQ (reference sequence). CDR3: CASSSALERGDYNEQFF. DNA of the CDR3: TGTGCCAGCAGCAGTGCCCTTGAGCGGGGGGATTACAATGAGCAGTTCTTC.

Remarks on this clone: A read error may produce the germline difference seen at one junction end. This chain joins TRBV2 and TRBJ1-2, with no clear D. The CDR3 length is 18 residues. Germline loops: CDR1 SNHLY, CDR2 FYNNEI. CDR3 residues: CASSERSGVAVANYGYPF. For the CDR3, the DNA is TGTGCCAGCAGTGAAAGAAGCGGTGTGGCGGTAGCTAACTATGGCTACCCCTTC.

As DNA, the CDR3 is TGTGCCAGCAGTTTATTAGTTGGACTAGAAGGCACAGATACGCAGTATTTT. Translating gives CASSLLVGLEGTDTQYF. This sequence joins TRBV27 and TRBJ2-3; 7 bases line up with TRBD2. Trimming at V came to 1 base and at J to 1 base, leaving 8 bases not matched to a gene. CDR1 is MNHEY, CDR2 SMNVEV, per germline (reference sequence). This CDR3 contains 17 residues.

This clone was seen only once. This sequence joins TRBV5-4 and TRBJ1-3; D not resolved. The V gene lost 1 base and the J gene lost 4 bases, with 12 bases spanning the gap. Germline CDR1 is SGHNT and CDR2 is YYREEE (reference sequence). CDR3 length equals 15 residues. DNA for the CDR3: TGTGCCAGCAGCTTGATCGGGGTTGAGGGAAACACCATATATTTT. It encodes CASSLIGVEGNTIYF.

The V call is TRBV5-4, the J call TRBJ2-7, with 12 bases fitting TRBD1. This CDR3 region has 15 residues. After removal of 4 bases from V and 7 bases from J, the junction contained 9 bases not matched to a gene. Germline assignment: CDR1 SGHNT and CDR2 YYREEE (reference sequence). Written as DNA, the CDR3 is TGTGCCAGCAGCGGCCCGGGACAGGGGGCGCTTGAGCAGTACTTC. Protein sequence: CASSGPGQGALEQYF.

The CDR3 is CASRLEGGDTEAFF. CDR3 nucleotides: TGCGCCAGCAGACTGGAGGGGGGGGATACTGAAGCTTTCTTT. The gene calls are TRBV5-1 and TRBJ1-1, with D tentatively TRBD1 (6 bases). There are 14 residues in the CDR3. Deletions cut 5 bases from V and 5 bases from J, with 16 bases between. Germline lookup yields CDR1 SGHRS and CDR2 YFSETQ.

The J gene is TRBJ2-3, the V gene TRBV15; 7 bases align to TRBD2. This CDR3 is 15 amino acids long. The junction had 1 base not matched to a gene; V was cut back by 0 bases and J by 1 base. Germline lookup yields CDR1 LNHNV and CDR2 YYDKDF (reference sequence). CDR3 protein: CATSRDRGGTDTQYF. The CDR3 DNA reads TGTGCCACCAGCAGAGATCGGGGGGGCACAGATACGCAGTATTTT.

V gene TRBV7-8 combines with J gene TRBJ1-1; possibly TRBD1 for D (6 bases). The germline gives CDR1 SGHVS, CDR2 FQNEAQ. Trimming shortened V by 1 base and J by 10 bases, and 16 bases separated the two germline ends. There are 14 residues in the CDR3. CDR3 nucleotides: TGTGCCAGCAGCTTAGTCTCAGGGGCCCGTGGAGCTTTCTTT. Its protein is CASSLVSGARGAFF.

The chain uses TRBV28 and TRBJ2-4, with a tentative D call TRBD1 (5 bases). The CDR3 totals 13 residues. Deletions cut 8 bases from V and 8 bases from J, with 16 bases between. The V gene's germline CDR1 is MDHEN and CDR2 SYDVKM. As DNA, the CDR3 is TGTGCCAGCCTAGGAGAAGGGGTACACATTCAGTACTTC. Amino acids: CASLGEGVHIQYF.

J is TRBJ2-1 and V is TRBV15, with TRBD2 matching over 9 bases. Germline V gene sequence: CDR1 LNHNV, CDR2 YYDKDF (reference sequence). Unmatched junction bases numbered 6, after V lost 4 bases and J lost 5 bases. The CDR3 spans 15 residues. The CDR3 reads CATSMSGGLNNEQFF. CDR3 bases: TGTGCCACCAGCATGAGCGGGGGGCTTAACAATGAGCAGTTCTTC.

The CDR3 reads CASSSYTSGGRNEQFF. CDR3 nucleotide sequence: TGTGCCAGCAGCTCCTATACTAGCGGGGGAAGGAATGAGCAGTTCTTC. V and J are TRBV7-6 and TRBJ2-1; 11 bases line up with TRBD2. The junction had 9 bases not matched to a gene; V was cut back by 4 bases and J by 7 bases. Germline CDR1 SGHVS, CDR2 FNYEAQ. CDR3 length equals 16 residues. The full variable domain, in which reference TRBV7-6 and TRBJ2-1 provide the parts outside the CDR3, is GAGVSQSPRYKVTKRGQDVALRCDPISGHVSLYWYRQALGQGPEFLTYFNYEAQQDKSGLPNDRFSAERPEGSISTLTIQRTEQRDSAMYRCASSSYTSGGRNEQFFGPGTRLTVL.

This chain joins TRBV5-1 and TRBJ1-3; possible D gene TRBD1, 5 bases. With 7 bases removed from V and 0 bases from J, the gap between germline ends came to 17 bases. The CDR3 extends over 16 amino acids. Germline V lookup: CDR1 SGHRS, CDR2 YFSETQ. The CDR3 nucleotides are TGCGCCAGCTCTGAAGGGGCGGCAGGCTCTGGAAACACCATATATTTT. Encoded protein: CASSEGAAGSGNTIYF.

The chain joins TRBV19 to TRBJ2-1, with 11 bases lining up with TRBD2. V trimming: 2 bases; J trimming: 5 bases; junction bases outside the gene matches: 14. The CDR3 runs 19 residues. CDR1 is LNHDA, CDR2 SQIVND, per germline (reference sequence). CDR3 nucleotides: TGTGCCAGTAGTATACCTAAGGCCGGGACTAGCGGTAGAAACAATGAGCAGTTCTTC. Protein sequence: CASSIPKAGTSGRNNEQFF.

This rearrangement joins TRBV4-2 to TRBJ2-7; D gene unclear. V was trimmed by 0 bases and J by 3 bases, leaving 18 bases between them. Per germline, CDR1 LGHNA and CDR2 YNFKEQ. This CDR3 spans 17 amino acids. In DNA, the CDR3 is TGTGCCAGCAGCCAAGATGATGGAGCGCACTATAGCTACGAGCAGTACTTC. It is translated as CASSQDDGAHYSYEQYF.

CDR3 sequence (DNA): TGTGCCATCAGCGGACAGGGTGGGAACGAGCAGTACTTC. Translated, it gives CAISGQGGNEQYF. The chain couples TRBV10-3 to TRBJ2-7; 8 bases are a match to TRBD1. The trim removed 6 bases at V and 5 bases at J, leaving 6 bases unmatched. The CDR3 runs to 13 residues. CDR1 ENHRY and CDR2 SYGVKD come from the germline V gene.